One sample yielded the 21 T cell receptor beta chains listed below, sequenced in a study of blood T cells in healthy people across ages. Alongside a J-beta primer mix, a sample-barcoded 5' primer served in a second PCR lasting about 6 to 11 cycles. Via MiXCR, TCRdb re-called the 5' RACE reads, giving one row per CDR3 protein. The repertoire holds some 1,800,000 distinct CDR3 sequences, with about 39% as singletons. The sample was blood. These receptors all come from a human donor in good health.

CDR3 sequence reads: CASSYSIGTSPKETQYF. The CDR3 nucleotides are TGTGCCAGCAGTTACAGTATTGGGACTAGCCCCAAAGAGACCCAGTACTTC. The chain employs TRBV6-6 and TRBJ2-5; 9 nucleotides align to TRBD2. The V segment lost 2 bases and the J segment 3 bases; nucleotides outside the gene matches: 10. The CDR3 is 17 amino acids. Germline CDR1 and CDR2: MNHNY and SVGAGI (reference sequence).

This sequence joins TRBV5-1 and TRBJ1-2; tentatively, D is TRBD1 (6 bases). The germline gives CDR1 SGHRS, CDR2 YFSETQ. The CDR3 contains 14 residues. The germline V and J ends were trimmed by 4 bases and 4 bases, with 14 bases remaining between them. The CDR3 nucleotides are TGCGCCAGCAGCCCGGGGGGCCAGTTCTATGGCTACACCTTC. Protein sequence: CASSPGGQFYGYTF.

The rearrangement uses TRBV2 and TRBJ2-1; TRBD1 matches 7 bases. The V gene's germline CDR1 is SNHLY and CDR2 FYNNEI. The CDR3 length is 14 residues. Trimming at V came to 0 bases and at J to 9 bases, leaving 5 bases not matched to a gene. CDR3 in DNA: TGTGCCAGCAGTGAAGCGGTGAGACAGGGTGAGCAGTTCTTC. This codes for CASSEAVRQGEQFF.

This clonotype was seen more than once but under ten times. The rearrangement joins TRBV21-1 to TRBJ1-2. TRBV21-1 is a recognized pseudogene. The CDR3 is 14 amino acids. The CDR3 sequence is CASSKERAFRGYTF. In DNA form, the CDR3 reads TGTGCCAGCAGCAAGGAAAGGGCCTTTCGTGGCTACACCTTC.

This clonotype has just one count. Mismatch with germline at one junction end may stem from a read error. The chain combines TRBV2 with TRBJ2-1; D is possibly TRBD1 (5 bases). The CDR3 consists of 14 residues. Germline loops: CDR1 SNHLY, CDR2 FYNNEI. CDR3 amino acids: CASRRLGRESEQFF. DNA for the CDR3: TGCGCCAGCAGACGTTTGGGCAGGGAAAGTGAGCAGTTCTTC. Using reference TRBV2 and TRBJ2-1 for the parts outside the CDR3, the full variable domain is EPEVTQTPSHQVTQMGQEVILRCVPISNHLYFYWYRQILGQKVEFLVSFYNNEISEKSEIFDDQFSVERPDGSNFTLKIRSTKLEDSAMYFCASRRLGRESEQFFGPGTRLTVL.

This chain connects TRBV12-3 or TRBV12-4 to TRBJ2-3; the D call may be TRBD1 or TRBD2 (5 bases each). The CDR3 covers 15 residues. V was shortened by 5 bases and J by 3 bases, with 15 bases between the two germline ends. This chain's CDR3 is CASSRRDPVTDTQYF. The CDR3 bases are TGTGCCAGCAGTCGCCGGGACCCAGTAACAGATACGCAGTATTTT.

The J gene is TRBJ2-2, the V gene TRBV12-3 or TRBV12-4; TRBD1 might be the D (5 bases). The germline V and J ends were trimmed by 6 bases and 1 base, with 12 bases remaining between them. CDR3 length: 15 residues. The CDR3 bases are TGTGCCAGCAGCCCAGACAGATTGAACACCGGGGAGCTGTTTTTT. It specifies CASSPDRLNTGELFF.

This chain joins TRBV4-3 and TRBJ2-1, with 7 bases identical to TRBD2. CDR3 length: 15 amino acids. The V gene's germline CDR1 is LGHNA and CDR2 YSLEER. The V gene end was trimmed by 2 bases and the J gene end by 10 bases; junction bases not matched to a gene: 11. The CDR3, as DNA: TGCGCCAGCAGCCAAAATAACGGACGCGGGAGCGAGCAGTTCTTC. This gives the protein CASSQNNGRGSEQFF.

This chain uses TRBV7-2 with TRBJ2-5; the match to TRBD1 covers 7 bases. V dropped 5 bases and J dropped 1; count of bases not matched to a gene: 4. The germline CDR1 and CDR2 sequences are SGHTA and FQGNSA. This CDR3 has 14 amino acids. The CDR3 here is CASSGGQFQETQYF. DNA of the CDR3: TGTGCCAGCAGCGGGGGACAGTTCCAAGAGACCCAGTACTTC.

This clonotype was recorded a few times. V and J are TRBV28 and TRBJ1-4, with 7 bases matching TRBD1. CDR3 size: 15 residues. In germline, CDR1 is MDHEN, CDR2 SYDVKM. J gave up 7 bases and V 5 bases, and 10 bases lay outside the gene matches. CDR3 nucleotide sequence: TGTGCCAGCAGTCACCCGGGACAGAAAAGTGAAAAACTGTTTTTT. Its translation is CASSHPGQKSEKLFF.

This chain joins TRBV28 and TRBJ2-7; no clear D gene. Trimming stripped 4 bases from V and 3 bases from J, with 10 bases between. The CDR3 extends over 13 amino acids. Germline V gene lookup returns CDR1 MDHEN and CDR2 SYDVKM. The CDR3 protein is CASSYSAFYEQYF. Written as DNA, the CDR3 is TGTGCCAGCAGTTACTCGGCTTTCTACGAGCAGTACTTC. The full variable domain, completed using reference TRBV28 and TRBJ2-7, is DVKVTQSSRYLVKRTGEKVFLECVQDMDHENMFWYRQDPGLGLRLIYFSYDVKMKEKGDIPEGYSVSREKKERFSLILESASTNQTSMYLCASSYSAFYEQYFGPGTRLTVT.

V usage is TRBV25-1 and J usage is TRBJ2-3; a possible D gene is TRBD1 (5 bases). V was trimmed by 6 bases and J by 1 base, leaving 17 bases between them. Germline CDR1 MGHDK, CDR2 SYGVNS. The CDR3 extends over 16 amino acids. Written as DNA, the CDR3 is TGTGCCAGCAGCCTCTTCCAGGGTGAGGGCACAGATACGCAGTATTTT. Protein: CASSLFQGEGTDTQYF.

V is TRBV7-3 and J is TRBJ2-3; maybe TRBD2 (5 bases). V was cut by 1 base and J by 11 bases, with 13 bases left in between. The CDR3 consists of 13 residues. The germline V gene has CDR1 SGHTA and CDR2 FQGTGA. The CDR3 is CASSLRSEEVQYF. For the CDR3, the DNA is TGTGCCAGCAGCTTAAGGTCCGAGGAGGTGCAGTATTTT.

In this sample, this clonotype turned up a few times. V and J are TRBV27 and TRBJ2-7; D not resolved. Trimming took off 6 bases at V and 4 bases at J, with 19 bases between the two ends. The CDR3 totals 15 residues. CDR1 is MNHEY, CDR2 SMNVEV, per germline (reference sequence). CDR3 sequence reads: CASSASSGPLYEQYF. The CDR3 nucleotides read TGTGCCAGCAGCGCCTCATCCGGACCTCTTTACGAGCAGTACTTC.

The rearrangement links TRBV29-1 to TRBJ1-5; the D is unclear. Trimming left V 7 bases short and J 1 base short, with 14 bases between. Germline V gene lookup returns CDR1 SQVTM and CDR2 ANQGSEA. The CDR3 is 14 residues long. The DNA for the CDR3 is TGCAGCGCCTCCTTTCGAGGGAGCAATCAGCCCCAGCATTTT. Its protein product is CSASFRGSNQPQHF.

In DNA, the CDR3 is TGCGCCAGCAGCCTGCACCCCGGTACCGGCCTTGGAGGCTACACCTTC. Translating it yields CASSLHPGTGLGGYTF. The chain uses TRBV4-1 and TRBJ1-2; D gene uncertain. The CDR3 has 16 residues. V lost 4 bases to trimming and J lost 8 bases, with 23 bases between them. The germline gives CDR1 MGHRA, CDR2 YSYEKL.

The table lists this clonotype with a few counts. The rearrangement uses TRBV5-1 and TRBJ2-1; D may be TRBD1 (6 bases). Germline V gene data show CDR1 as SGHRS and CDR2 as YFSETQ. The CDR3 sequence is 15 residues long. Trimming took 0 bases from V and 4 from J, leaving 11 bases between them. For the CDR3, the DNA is TGCGCCAGCAGCTTGGCGGTGCAGGGGTACAATGAGCAGTTCTTC. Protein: CASSLAVQGYNEQFF.

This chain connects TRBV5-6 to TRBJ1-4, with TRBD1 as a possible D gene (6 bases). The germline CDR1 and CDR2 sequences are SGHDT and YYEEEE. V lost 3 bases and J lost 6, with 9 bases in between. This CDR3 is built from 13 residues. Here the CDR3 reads CASSSPGDEKLFF. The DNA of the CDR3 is TGTGCCAGCAGCTCGCCAGGGGATGAAAAACTGTTTTTT.

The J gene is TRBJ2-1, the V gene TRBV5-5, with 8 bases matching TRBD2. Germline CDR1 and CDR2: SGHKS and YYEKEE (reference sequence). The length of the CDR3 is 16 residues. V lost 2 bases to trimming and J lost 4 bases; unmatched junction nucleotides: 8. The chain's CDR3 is CASSLGHSGVYNEQFF. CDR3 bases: TGTGCCAGCAGCTTAGGGCATAGCGGGGTTTACAATGAGCAGTTCTTC.

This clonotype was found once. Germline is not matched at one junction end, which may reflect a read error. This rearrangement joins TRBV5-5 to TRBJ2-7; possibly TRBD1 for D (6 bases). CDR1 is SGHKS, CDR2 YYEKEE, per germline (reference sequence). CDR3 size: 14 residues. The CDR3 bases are TGTACCAGCAGTACAGGGTGGACTCTCTACGAGCAGTACTTC. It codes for CTSSTGWTLYEQYF.

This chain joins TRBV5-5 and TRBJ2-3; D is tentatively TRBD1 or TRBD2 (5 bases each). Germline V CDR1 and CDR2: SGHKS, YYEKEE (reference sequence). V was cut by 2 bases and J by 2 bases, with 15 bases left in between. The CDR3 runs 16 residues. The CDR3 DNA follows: TGTGCCAGCAGCTTCGGGGCCCAGGCCTACACAGATACGCAGTATTTT. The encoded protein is CASSFGAQAYTDTQYF.